One and the same sample provided the 5 T cell receptor beta chains below, sequenced in a study of neurological immune-mediated disorders (dated by TCRdb to between 2018 and 2021). Library preparation employed 5' RACE. Sequencing took place on an Illumina HiSeq 2500. Using fastp trimming at Q25 and MiXCR clonotype assembly, TCRdb reanalyzed the public sequencing data and kept in-frame beta chains. Rows matching on CDR3 protein sequence are summarized as one entry with the most common DNA and genes. For this sample the table gives 65,000 to 70,000 distinct CDR3 sequences, of which around 4.2% were detected only once. The ten largest make up 1.3% of the sample. Input material: PBMCs. The receptors here all came from a man aged 30 to 45 with multiple sclerosis.

The J gene is TRBJ2-2, the V gene TRBV7-2; 7 positions match TRBD1. This CDR3 region has 15 residues. Trimming took 6 bases from V and 7 from J; bases not matched to a gene: 11. Germline V CDR1 and CDR2: SGHTA, FQGNSA. Here the CDR3 reads CASRQGQFGLGELFF. The CDR3 region has the DNA TGTGCCAGCAGACAGGGACAGTTCGGCCTCGGGGAGCTGTTTTTT.

The table lists this clonotype with many counts. V is TRBV6-5 and J is TRBJ2-2, with TRBD2 matching 10 bases. Unmatched junction bases numbered 10, after V lost 6 bases and J lost 3 bases. The CDR3 sequence is 17 residues long. Germline CDR1 is MNHEY and CDR2 is SVGAGI. The chain's CDR3 is CASSPIGLADHTGELFF. DNA of the CDR3: TGTGCCAGCAGCCCAATTGGACTAGCGGACCACACCGGGGAGCTGTTTTTT.

The J gene is TRBJ2-1, the V gene TRBV3-1; 9 bases match TRBD2. The CDR3 spans 15 residues. V lost 4 bases, J lost 3 bases, and 4 bases stayed unmatched. Germline CDR1 and CDR2: LGHDT and YNNKEL (reference sequence). The CDR3 DNA reads TGTGCCAGCAGCCCAGAGACTAGCGGCTACAATGAGCAGTTCTTC. As protein: CASSPETSGYNEQFF.

This clonotype was detected many times. J is TRBJ2-1 and V is TRBV5-1, with 8 nucleotides matching TRBD1. CDR1 and CDR2 (germline): SGHRS, YFSETQ. The CDR3 length is 15 residues. Unmatched junction bases numbered 5, after V lost 4 bases and J lost 2 bases. Written as DNA, the CDR3 is TGCGCCAGCAGCCTGACAGGGGTCACCTACAATGAGCAGTTCTTC. The encoded protein is CASSLTGVTYNEQFF. Full variable domain (remainder filled in from reference TRBV5-1 and TRBJ2-1): KAGVTQTPRYLIKTRGQQVTLSCSPISGHRSVSWYQQTPGQGLQFLFEYFSETQRNKGNFPGRFSGRQFSNSRSEMNVSTLELGDSALYLCASSLTGVTYNEQFFGPGTRLTVL.

This clonotype was picked up many times. This chain connects TRBV6-6 to TRBJ2-3; D possibly corresponds to TRBD2 (6 bases). Between the trimmed V and J ends, which lost 2 bases and 1 base, there was a span of 7 bases. This CDR3 comprises 14 residues. Germline V CDR1 and CDR2: MNHNY, SVGAGI (reference sequence). CDR3 residues: CASSYASGTDTQYF. CDR3 nucleotide sequence: TGTGCCAGCAGTTACGCTAGCGGCACAGATACGCAGTATTTT.